This T cell receptor (beta chain) emerged from a study of T cell repertoires in cytomegalovirus infection. Study information: Indications came from public TCR beta signatures; they pointed to CMV infection and to a matching HLA type.

This clonotype was detected only a few times. The antigen is unknown. A single record per CDR3 protein comes from TCRdb applying MiXCR to the reads. The sample holds hundreds of thousands of distinct CDR3 sequences, roughly 26% seen once. Findings and limits, study-wide: HLA-C-restricted, CMV-specific TCR beta clonotypes were dominant ex vivo. Identification of carriers of CMV plus the relevant HLA was performed using cumulative public TCR beta family frequency.

Germline V CDR1 and CDR2: MDHEN, SYDVKM. The CDR3 extends over 16 amino acids. The V gene end was trimmed by 3 bases and the J gene end by 5 bases; junction bases not matched to a gene: 10. This sequence originates from a human donor in good health (CMV status not recorded). Some clones in this sample may be carry-over from other donors' samples. The chain carries TRBV28 and TRBJ2-5, with 9 bases lining up with TRBD2. Source material: CD8+ T cells from PBMCs. The CDR3: CASSLALRGGQETQYF. The CDR3, as DNA: TGTGCCAGCAGTTTGGCCTTGCGGGGGGGCCAGGAGACCCAGTACTTC.